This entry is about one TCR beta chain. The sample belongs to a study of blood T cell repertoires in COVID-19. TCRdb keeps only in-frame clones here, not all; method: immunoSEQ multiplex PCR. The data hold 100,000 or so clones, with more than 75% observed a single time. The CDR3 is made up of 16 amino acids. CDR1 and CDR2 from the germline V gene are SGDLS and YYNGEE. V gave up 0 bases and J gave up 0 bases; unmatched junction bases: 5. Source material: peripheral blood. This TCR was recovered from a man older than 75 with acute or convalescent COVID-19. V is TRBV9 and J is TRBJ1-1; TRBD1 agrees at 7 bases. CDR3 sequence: CASSVGRDRMNTEAFF. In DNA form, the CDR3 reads TGTGCCAGCAGCGTAGGGAGGGACAGAATGAACACTGAAGCTTTCTTT. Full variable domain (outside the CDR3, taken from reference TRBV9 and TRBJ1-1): DSGVTQTPKHLITATGQRVTLRCSPRSGDLSVYWYQQSLDQGLQFLIQYYNGEERAKGNILERFSAQQFPDLHSELNLSSLELGDSALYFCASSVGRDRMNTEAFFGQGTRLTVV.